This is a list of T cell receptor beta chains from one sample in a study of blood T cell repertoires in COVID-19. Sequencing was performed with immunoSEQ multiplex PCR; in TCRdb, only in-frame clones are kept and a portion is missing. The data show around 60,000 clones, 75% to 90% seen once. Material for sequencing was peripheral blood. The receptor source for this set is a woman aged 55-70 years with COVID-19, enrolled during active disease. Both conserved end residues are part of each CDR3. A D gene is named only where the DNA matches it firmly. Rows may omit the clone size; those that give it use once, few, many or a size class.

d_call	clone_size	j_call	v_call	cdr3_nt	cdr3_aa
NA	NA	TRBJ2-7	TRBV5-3	TGTGCCAGAAGCCCCGTTCACAGGGAAACCTACGAGCAGTACTTC	CARSPVHRETYEQYF
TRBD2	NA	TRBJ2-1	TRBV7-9	TGTGCCAGCAGCCTCCTCTATCGCCCCTTGGTCGCCGTAGCGGGGAGGCTCTTC	CASSLLYRPLVAVAGRLF
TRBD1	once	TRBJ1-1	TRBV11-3	TGTGCCAGCAGCCCAGACAGGGGGGGCGCTTTCTTT	CASSPDRGGAFF
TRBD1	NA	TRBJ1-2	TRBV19	TGTGCCAGTAGTATTGGGGGACAGGGGGACTATGGCTACACCTTC	CASSIGGQGDYGYTF
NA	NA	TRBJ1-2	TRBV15	TGTGCCACCAGCACCTTCCTGACATCCTATGGCTACACCTTC	CATSTFLTSYGYTF
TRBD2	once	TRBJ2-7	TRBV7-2	TGTGCCAGCAGCCTAAGGGGATTCGGGAGGAGCCCCTACGAGCAGTACTTC	CASSLRGFGRSPYEQYF
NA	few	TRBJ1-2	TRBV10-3	TGTGCCATCAGTGTGACGAGGGATGGAGGCTACACCTTC	CAISVTRDGGYTF
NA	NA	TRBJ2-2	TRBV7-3	TGTGCCAGCAGCTTAAATCCGGGACACATCACCGGGGAGCTGTTTTTT	CASSLNPGHITGELFF
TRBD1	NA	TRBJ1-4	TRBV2	TGTGCCAGCAGTGATGGGACAGGGAGGGAAAAACTGTTTTTT	CASSDGTGREKLFF
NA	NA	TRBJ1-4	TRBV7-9	TGTGCCAGCAGCTTCGGTGAAAAACTGTTTTTT	CASSFGEKLFF
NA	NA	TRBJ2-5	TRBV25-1	TGTGCCAGCAGTGAATCAAGAGGGAAGGAGACCCAGTACTTC	CASSESRGKETQYF
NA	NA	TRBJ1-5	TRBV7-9	TGTGCCAGCAGCTTCACAGGCCCTCTTAATCAGCCCCAGCATTTT	CASSFTGPLNQPQHF
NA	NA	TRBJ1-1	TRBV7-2	TGTGCCAGCAGCCCCGACACAGGACCCGGCCAGGCTTTCTTT	CASSPDTGPGQAFF
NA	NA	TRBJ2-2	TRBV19	TGTGCCAGTAGTATAGATCTATCGGGGAGTTCTGAGCTGTTTTTT	CASSIDLSGSSELFF
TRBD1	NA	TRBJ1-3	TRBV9	TGTGCCAGCAGCGTGACAGGGGCCAAATCTGGAAACACCATATATTTT	CASSVTGAKSGNTIYF
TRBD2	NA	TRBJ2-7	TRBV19	TGTGCCAGTAGTATAGCGGGGGGGACTCAGTCCTACGAGCAGTACTTC	CASSIAGGTQSYEQYF
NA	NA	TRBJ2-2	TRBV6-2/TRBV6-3	TGTGCCAGCAGTCGGGCGGGTGCCGGGGAGCTGTTTTTT	CASSRAGAGELFF
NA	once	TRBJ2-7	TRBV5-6	TGTGCCAGCAGCCGCCGGGGGACCTACTACGAGCAGTACTTC	CASSRRGTYYEQYF
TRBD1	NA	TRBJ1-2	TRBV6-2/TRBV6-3	TGTGCCAGCAGCCCCCCCGGACAGGGTCGTCTTAACTATGGCTACACCTTC	CASSPPGQGRLNYGYTF
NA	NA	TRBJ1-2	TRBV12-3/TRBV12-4	TGTGCCAGCAGTATGACAGGAGGCTATGGCTACACCTTC	CASSMTGGYGYTF
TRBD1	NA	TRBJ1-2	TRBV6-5	TGTGCCAGCAGCTCCCGACGGACAGGGGCTGGCTACACCTTC	CASSSRRTGAGYTF
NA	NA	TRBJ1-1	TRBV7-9	TGTGCCAGCAGCTTAGCACACCCCAACACTGAAGCTTTCTTT	CASSLAHPNTEAFF
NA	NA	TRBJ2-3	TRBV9	TGTGCCAGCAGCGTAGTAGCCCTTAGCACAGATACGCAGTATTTT	CASSVVALSTDTQYF
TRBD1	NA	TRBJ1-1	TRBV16	TGTGCCAGCAGCCAAATACAGGGGGACACTGAAGCTTTCTTT	CASSQIQGDTEAFF
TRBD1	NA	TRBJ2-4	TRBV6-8	TGTGCCAGCAGTTACTCGCACCGGGACAGGGGGCTGGCCAAAAACATTCAGTACTTC	CASSYSHRDRGLAKNIQYF
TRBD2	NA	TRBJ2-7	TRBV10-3	TGTGCCATCAGTGAGAGGACTAGCGGGAGATACGAGCAGTACTTC	CAISERTSGRYEQYF
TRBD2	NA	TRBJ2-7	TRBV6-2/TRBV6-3	TGTGCCAGCAGTTACTTAGCGGGAGGGACGGGCTACGAGCAGTACTTC	CASSYLAGGTGYEQYF
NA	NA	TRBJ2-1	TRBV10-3	TGTGCCGCCTCCCAGGGTGGGTACAATGAGCAGTTCTTC	CAASQGGYNEQFF
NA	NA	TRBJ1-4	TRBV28	TGTGCCAGCACCACCGTCGGTGGGGTTCGGGGAAAACTGTTTTTT	CASTTVGGVRGKLFF
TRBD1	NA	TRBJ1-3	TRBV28	TGTGCCAGCATAGGGACAGGGAGGTTGCGGGGAAACACCATATATTTT	CASIGTGRLRGNTIYF
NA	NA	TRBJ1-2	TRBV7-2	TGTGCCAGCAGCTTAGCCTGGCAGGGCCGGGGCTACACCTTC	CASSLAWQGRGYTF